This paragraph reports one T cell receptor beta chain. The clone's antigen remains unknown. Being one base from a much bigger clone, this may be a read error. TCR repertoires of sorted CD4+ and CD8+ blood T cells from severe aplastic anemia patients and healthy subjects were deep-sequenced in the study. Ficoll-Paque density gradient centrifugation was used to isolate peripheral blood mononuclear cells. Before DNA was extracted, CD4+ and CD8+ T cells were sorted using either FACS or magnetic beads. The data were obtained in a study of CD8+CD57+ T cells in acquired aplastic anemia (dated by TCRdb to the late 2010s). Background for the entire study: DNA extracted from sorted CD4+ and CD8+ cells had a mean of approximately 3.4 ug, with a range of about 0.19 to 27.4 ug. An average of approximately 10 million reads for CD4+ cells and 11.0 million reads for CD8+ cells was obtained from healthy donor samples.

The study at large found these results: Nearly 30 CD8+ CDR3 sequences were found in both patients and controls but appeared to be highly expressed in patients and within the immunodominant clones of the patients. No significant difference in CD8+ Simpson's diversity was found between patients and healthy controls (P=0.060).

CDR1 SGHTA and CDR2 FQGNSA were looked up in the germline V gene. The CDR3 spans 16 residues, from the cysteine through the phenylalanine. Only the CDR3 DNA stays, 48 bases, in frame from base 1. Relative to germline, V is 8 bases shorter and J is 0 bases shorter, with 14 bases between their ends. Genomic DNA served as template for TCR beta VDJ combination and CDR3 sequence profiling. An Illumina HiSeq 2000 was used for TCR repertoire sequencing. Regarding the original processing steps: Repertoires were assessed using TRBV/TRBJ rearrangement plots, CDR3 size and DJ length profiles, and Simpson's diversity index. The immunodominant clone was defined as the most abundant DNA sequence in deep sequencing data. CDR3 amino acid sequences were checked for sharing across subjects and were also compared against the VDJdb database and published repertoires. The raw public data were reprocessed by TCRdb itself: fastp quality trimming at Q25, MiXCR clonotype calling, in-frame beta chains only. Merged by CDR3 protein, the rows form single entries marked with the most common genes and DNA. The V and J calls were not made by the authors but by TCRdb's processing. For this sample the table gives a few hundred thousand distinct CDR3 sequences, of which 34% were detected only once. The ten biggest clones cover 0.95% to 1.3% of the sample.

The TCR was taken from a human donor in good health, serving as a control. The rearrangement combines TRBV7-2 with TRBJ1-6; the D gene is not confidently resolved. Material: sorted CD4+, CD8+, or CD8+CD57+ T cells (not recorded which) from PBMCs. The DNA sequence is TGTGCCAGCGGCATAGACGGGAACTCCTATAATTCACCCCTCCACTTT. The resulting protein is CASGIDGNSYNSPLHF. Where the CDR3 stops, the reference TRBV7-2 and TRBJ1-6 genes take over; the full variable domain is GAGVSQSPSNKVTEKGKDVELRCDPISGHTALYWYRQSLGQGLEFLIYFQGNSAPDKSGLPSDRFSAERTGGSVSTLTIQRTQQEDSAVYLCASGIDGNSYNSPLHFGNGTRLTVT.